Below, 8 T cell receptor beta chains from the same sample are listed, as sequenced in a study of T cells in localized non-small cell lung cancer. TCRdb's table, derived via immunoSEQ multiplex PCR, lists solely in-frame clones and lacks some. Among more than 15,000 clones listed, roughly 81% were seen once. The input for sequencing was peripheral blood, taken before any cancer treatment. Receptors were obtained from an older male donor with stage I lung adenocarcinoma.

The chain recombines TRBV4-3 with TRBJ1-4, with D unclear. The CDR3 has 15 amino acids. The germline gives CDR1 LGHNA, CDR2 YSLEER. V was trimmed by 1 base and J by 6 bases, leaving 12 bases between them. The CDR3: CASSQGGGLDEKLFF. The CDR3 nucleotides read TGCGCCAGCAGCCAAGGGGGAGGGCTTGATGAAAAACTGTTTTTT.

The chain uses TRBV7-2 and TRBJ2-1; 8 bases align to TRBD1. The V gene end was trimmed by 3 bases and the J gene end by 2 bases; junction bases not matched to a gene: 3. The CDR3 loop spans 15 amino acids. CDR1 is SGHTA, CDR2 FQGNSA, per germline. CDR3 protein: CASSFDRGTYNEQFF. The CDR3 bases are TGTGCCAGCAGCTTCGACAGGGGTACCTACAATGAGCAGTTCTTC.

CDR3: CASSQAPGGAKNIQYF. The DNA of the CDR3 is TGCGCCAGCAGCCAAGCACCAGGGGGGGCCAAAAACATTCAGTACTTC. The rearrangement uses TRBV4-1 and TRBJ2-4; TRBD1 might be the D (7 bases). The germline CDR1 and CDR2 sequences are MGHRA and YSYEKL. The length of the CDR3 is 16 residues. Trimming stripped 1 base from V and 1 base from J, with 11 bases between.

The rearrangement uses TRBV5-4 and TRBJ2-7; 10 bases map to TRBD1. Germline V CDR1 and CDR2: SGHNT, YYREEE (reference sequence). This CDR3 has 14 amino acids. V was clipped by 3 bases and J by 3 bases; unmatched bases: 3. The CDR3 coding sequence is TGTGCCAGCAGCTCGGGGGACAGGGGCTACGAGCAGTACTTC. Encoded protein: CASSSGDRGYEQYF.

CDR3 region: CASSLAGTRNPEAFF. CDR3 coding DNA: TGTGCCAGCAGCTTAGCGGGTACGAGGAATCCTGAAGCTTTCTTT. V gene TRBV7-2 combines with J gene TRBJ1-1; no clear D gene. Trimming removed 0 bases at V and 6 bases at J, with 14 bases between. Per germline, CDR1 SGHTA and CDR2 FQGNSA. CDR3 size: 15 residues.

V is TRBV4-2 and J is TRBJ1-2; 11 nucleotides line up with TRBD1. The CDR3 is made up of 17 amino acids. V shed 0 bases and J 6 bases; nucleotides not matched to a gene: 9. Germline V gene sequence: CDR1 LGHNA, CDR2 YNFKEQ. Here the CDR3 reads CASSQDPKGDRGDGYTF. The CDR3 bases are TGTGCCAGCAGCCAAGATCCAAAGGGGGACAGGGGGGATGGCTACACCTTC.

The rearrangement links TRBV4-1 to TRBJ1-2; TRBD1 matches at 8 bases. CDR1 is MGHRA and CDR2 is YSYEKL in the germline V gene. The CDR3 loop spans 15 amino acids. The ends lost 4 bases at V and 5 bases at J; junction bases unmatched: 9. The CDR3 DNA follows: TGCGCCAGCAGCCCCTCGGACAGGGACGTATATGGCTACACCTTC. Translated, it gives CASSPSDRDVYGYTF.

The V gene is TRBV28, the J gene TRBJ2-5, with D unresolved. The CDR3 extends over 11 amino acids. Germline V gene data show CDR1 as MDHEN and CDR2 as SYDVKM. The V gene lost 5 bases and the J gene lost 4 bases, with 5 bases spanning the gap. DNA of the CDR3: TGTGCCAGCAGTGCCCGAGAGACCCAGTACTTC. It translates to CASSARETQYF. The full variable domain, in which reference TRBV28 and TRBJ2-5 provide the parts outside the CDR3, is DVKVTQSSRYLVKRTGEKVFLECVQDMDHENMFWYRQDPGLGLRLIYFSYDVKMKEKGDIPEGYSVSREKKERFSLILESASTNQTSMYLCASSARETQYFGPGTRLLVL.